Each of the 24 T cell receptor beta chains below was sequenced from the same sample in a study of cytomegalovirus exposure and HLA in healthy donors. The protocol was immunoSEQ multiplex PCR, while the TCRdb copy is restricted to in-frame clones and leaves out a portion. The repertoire holds 100,000 or so clones, with about 90% as singletons. Sequencing input: PBMCs. These receptors were collected from a man aged 18 to 30 in good health and CMV-seropositive.

This rearrangement joins TRBV10-3 to TRBJ1-2; 9 nucleotides line up with TRBD1. Germline loops: CDR1 ENHRY, CDR2 SYGVKD. The CDR3 sequence is 16 residues long. J gave up 3 bases and V 0 bases, and 5 bases lay outside the gene matches. CDR3 nucleotide sequence: TGTGCCATCAGTGAGTCGAACAGGGGGCCTCACTATGGCTACACCTTC. This sequence encodes CAISESNRGPHYGYTF.

The chain combines TRBV7-2 with TRBJ2-3; TRBD2 matches at 12 bases. The CDR3 sequence is 15 residues long. The germline CDR1 and CDR2 sequences are SGHTA and FQGNSA. V trimming: 5 bases; J trimming: 6 bases; junction bases outside the gene matches: 6. The CDR3 region is CASSTRTSGKDTQYF. The CDR3 DNA reads as TGTGCCAGCAGCACCCGGACTAGCGGGAAGGATACGCAGTATTTT.

The sample holds one count of this clone. The chain uses TRBV5-6 and TRBJ2-3; D perhaps matches TRBD2 (6 bases). Germline loops: CDR1 SGHDT, CDR2 YYEEEE. This CDR3 has 14 amino acids. Trimming took off 1 base at V and 2 bases at J, with 8 bases between the two ends. The CDR3 coding sequence is TGTGCCAGCAGCTTGTTAGCGGACACAGATACGCAGTATTTT. Translated, it gives CASSLLADTDTQYF.

V usage is TRBV28 and J usage is TRBJ2-2, with TRBD1 matching over 8 bases. With 3 bases clipped from V and 3 bases from J, the junction kept 6 bases outside the gene matches. Germline CDR1 and CDR2: MDHEN and SYDVKM. The CDR3 loop spans 16 amino acids. CDR3 sequence: CASSLVGQGHTGELFF. The CDR3 bases are TGTGCCAGCAGTTTGGTCGGACAGGGACACACCGGGGAGCTGTTTTTT.

The chain has TRBV20-1 and TRBJ2-7; D is unresolved. The CDR3 totals 10 residues. V was trimmed by 5 bases and J by 4 bases, leaving 6 bases between them. Germline CDR1 is DFQATT and CDR2 is SNEGSKA (reference sequence). CDR3 protein: CSAENYEQYF. The CDR3 DNA reads as TGCAGTGCTGAGAATTACGAGCAGTACTTC.

The J gene is TRBJ2-7, the V gene TRBV28, with 7 positions matching TRBD2. The CDR3 sequence is 14 residues long. CDR1 MDHEN and CDR2 SYDVKM come from the germline V gene. Trimming removed 5 bases from V and 3 bases from J; junction bases left unmatched: 7. CDR3 sequence: CASSTAGRIYEQYF. CDR3 DNA: TGTGCCAGCAGTACAGCGGGACGGATCTACGAGCAGTACTTC. Full variable domain (missing parts from reference TRBV28 and TRBJ2-7): DVKVTQSSRYLVKRTGEKVFLECVQDMDHENMFWYRQDPGLGLRLIYFSYDVKMKEKGDIPEGYSVSREKKERFSLILESASTNQTSMYLCASSTAGRIYEQYFGPGTRLTVT.

The chain has TRBV27 and TRBJ1-5; TRBD1 is a possible D gene (6 bases). The germline gives CDR1 MNHEY, CDR2 SMNVEV (reference sequence). This CDR3 is built from 15 residues. The V and J ends lost 5 bases and 2 bases respectively, with 13 bases between them. CDR3 loop: CASSPGALGNQPQHF. For the CDR3, the DNA is TGTGCCAGCAGTCCAGGGGCTTTAGGCAATCAGCCCCAGCATTTT.

The chain links TRBV7-3 to TRBJ2-1, with D possibly matching TRBD2 (7 bases). The CDR3 covers 12 residues. The V and J ends lost 5 bases and 9 bases respectively, with 11 bases between them. CDR1 is SGHTA, CDR2 FQGTGA, per germline. Here the CDR3 reads CASSRGGIEQFF. CDR3 nucleotide sequence: TGTGCCAGCAGCAGGGGGGGGATTGAGCAGTTCTTC.

The genes are TRBV7-9 and TRBJ1-1; no definite D call. Per the germline V gene, CDR1 is SEHNR and CDR2 is FQNEAQ (reference sequence). The CDR3 spans 15 residues. The V gene lost 1 base and the J gene lost 0 bases, with 9 bases spanning the gap. CDR3: CASSLESGLNTEAFF. The DNA for the CDR3 is TGTGCCAGCAGCTTAGAATCCGGGTTGAACACTGAAGCTTTCTTT. Variable domain in full (rest from reference TRBV7-9 and TRBJ1-1): DTGVSQNPRHKITKRGQNVTFRCDPISEHNRLYWYRQTLGQGPEFLTYFQNEAQLEKSRLLSDRFSAERPKGSFSTLEIQRTEQGDSAMYLCASSLESGLNTEAFFGQGTRLTVV.

This chain connects TRBV5-6 to TRBJ2-7; D is perhaps TRBD1 (6 bases). CDR3 size: 14 residues. Deletions cut 4 bases from V and 2 bases from J, with 13 bases between. Germline CDR1 and CDR2: SGHDT and YYEEEE. This chain's CDR3 is CASSAGGGPYEQYF. The CDR3 coding sequence is TGTGCCAGCAGCGCCGGTGGGGGCCCCTACGAGCAGTACTTC.

In this sample, this clone turned up once. The V gene is TRBV7-9, the J gene TRBJ2-5, with 8 bases matching TRBD2. Trimming at V came to 5 bases and at J to 4 bases, leaving 6 bases not matched to a gene. The CDR3 contains 14 residues. Germline V gene sequence: CDR1 SEHNR, CDR2 FQNEAQ (reference sequence). CDR3 sequence: CASSLARGVETQYF. CDR3 coding DNA: TGTGCCAGCAGCCTGGCGCGGGGGGTAGAGACCCAGTACTTC.

The chain carries TRBV2 and TRBJ2-3; the D is unclear. The CDR3 is 15 amino acids. The V end lost 7 bases, the J end lost 0 bases, and 14 bases lay between the germline ends. Germline V gene data show CDR1 as SNHLY and CDR2 as FYNNEI. CDR3 bases: TGTGCCAGCACCAACGAACATCCTAGCACAGATACGCAGTATTTT. Protein sequence: CASTNEHPSTDTQYF.

The V gene is TRBV6-1, the J gene TRBJ1-3; the D gene is possibly TRBD1 (5 bases). Germline V gene sequence: CDR1 MNHNS, CDR2 SASEGT. The CDR3 is 15 amino acids. V was shortened by 2 bases and J by 2 bases, with 10 bases between the two germline ends. The CDR3 loop is CASSEFGGTGNTIYF. Here the CDR3 DNA reads TGTGCCAGCAGTGAATTTGGGGGGACTGGAAACACCATATATTTT.

The chain joins TRBV19 to TRBJ2-1, with 7 bases lining up with TRBD1. Germline-derived CDR1 and CDR2 are LNHDA and SQIVND (reference sequence). The J segment lost 4 bases and the V segment lost 5 bases, leaving 8 bases of the junction unmatched. This CDR3 has 15 amino acids. Here the CDR3 DNA reads TGTGCCAGTAGTCCCAGACAGGGATTTTACAATGAGCAGTTCTTC. This gives the protein CASSPRQGFYNEQFF.

Only one count was recorded for this clone. The V and J genes are TRBV2 and TRBJ2-1; D remains ambiguous. V gave up 4 bases and J gave up 0 bases, with 10 bases separating them. This CDR3 comprises 15 residues. Germline values: CDR1 SNHLY, CDR2 FYNNEI. CDR3 region: CASSADSSSYNEQFF. The CDR3 region has the DNA TGTGCCAGCAGTGCGGATAGCAGCTCCTACAATGAGCAGTTCTTC. Full variable domain (rest looked up from reference TRBV2 and TRBJ2-1): EPEVTQTPSHQVTQMGQEVILRCVPISNHLYFYWYRQILGQKVEFLVSFYNNEISEKSEIFDDQFSVERPDGSNFTLKIRSTKLEDSAMYFCASSADSSSYNEQFFGPGTRLTVL.

The genes are TRBV5-1 and TRBJ2-3; TRBD1 might be the D (6 bases). The V end lost 8 bases, the J end lost 0 bases, and 13 bases lay between the germline ends. The CDR3 contains 14 residues. The V gene's germline CDR1 is SGHRS and CDR2 YFSETQ. The DNA of the CDR3 is TGCGCCAGTCGGGCAGGGGCGAGCACAGATACGCAGTATTTT. This codes for CASRAGASTDTQYF. The full variable domain, completed using reference TRBV5-1 and TRBJ2-3, is KAGVTQTPRYLIKTRGQQVTLSCSPISGHRSVSWYQQTPGQGLQFLFEYFSETQRNKGNFPGRFSGRQFSNSRSEMNVSTLELGDSALYLCASRAGASTDTQYFGPGTRLTVL.

DNA for the CDR3: TGTGCCAGCAGCTTAACTCGATACACAGATACGCAGTATTTT. As protein: CASSLTRYTDTQYF. The chain links TRBV7-8 to TRBJ2-3, with no clear D. V was pared by 2 bases and J by 2 bases, with 8 bases between. CDR1 SGHVS and CDR2 FQNEAQ come from the germline V gene. CDR3 length: 14 residues.

The gene calls are TRBV5-5 and TRBJ2-1; possibly TRBD2 for D (5 bases). CDR1 and CDR2 from the germline V gene are SGHKS and YYEKEE (reference sequence). The CDR3 consists of 18 residues. Deletions cut 0 bases from V and 0 bases from J, with 16 bases between. CDR3 sequence (DNA): TGTGCCAGCAGCTTGGCCGCCTTCAGCGGATCCTCCTACAATGAGCAGTTCTTC. Translated, it gives CASSLAAFSGSSYNEQFF.

This chain uses TRBV11-3 with TRBJ2-1; 12 bases are a match to TRBD2. Trimming cost V 5 bases and J 4 bases; bases outside gene matches: 6. The CDR3 is 16 amino acids. Germline V CDR1 and CDR2: SGHNT, YENEEA. CDR3 sequence: CASSRRTSGAYNEQFF. CDR3 nucleotide sequence: TGTGCCAGCAGCCGCCGGACTAGCGGGGCTTACAATGAGCAGTTCTTC.

This chain joins TRBV7-9 and TRBJ2-7, with 9 nucleotides matching TRBD2. CDR1 is SEHNR, CDR2 FQNEAQ, per germline (reference sequence). The V and J ends lost 3 bases and 5 bases, in that order; junction bases with no gene match: 5. The CDR3 length is 14 residues. The CDR3 loop reads CASSLGLAPHEQYF. The CDR3 DNA is TGTGCCAGCAGCTTGGGACTAGCTCCCCACGAGCAGTACTTC.

This chain joins TRBV14 and TRBJ1-4, with TRBD1 matching 7 bases. The germline V gene encodes CDR1 SGHDN and CDR2 FVKESK. The CDR3 length is 17 residues. V trimming: 1 base; J trimming: 5 bases; junction bases outside the gene matches: 10. The CDR3 protein is CASSQVLPETGNEKLFF. The CDR3 coding sequence is TGTGCCAGCAGCCAAGTTCTCCCGGAGACAGGGAATGAAAAACTGTTTTTT.

This chain uses TRBV11-2 with TRBJ2-6; possibly TRBD2 for D (5 bases). The length of the CDR3 is 14 residues. Trimming left V 3 bases short and J 4 bases short, with 7 bases between. Looked up from germline, CDR1 is SGHAT and CDR2 is FQNNGV. The CDR3 spells CASSLRAGANVLTF. The CDR3 DNA is TGTGCCAGCAGCTTGAGGGCCGGGGCCAACGTCCTGACTTTC.

The rearrangement links TRBV11-3 to TRBJ2-1; D perhaps matches TRBD1 (5 bases). Between the trimmed V and J ends, which lost 0 bases and 6 bases, there was a span of 12 bases. The CDR3 extends over 15 amino acids. CDR1 SGHNT and CDR2 YENEEA come from the germline V gene. Here the CDR3 DNA reads TGTGCCAGCAGCTTAGATAGGGGTAGACTCAATGAGCAGTTCTTC. Its protein is CASSLDRGRLNEQFF.

The rearrangement joins TRBV15 to TRBJ2-3; 7 positions agree with TRBD1. The CDR3 covers 15 residues. The J segment lost 0 bases and the V segment lost 1 base, leaving 1 base of the junction unmatched. Germline values: CDR1 LNHNV, CDR2 YYDKDF (reference sequence). The CDR3 coding sequence is TGTGCCACCAGCAGAGGACAGGGTAGCACAGATACGCAGTATTTT. Residues: CATSRGQGSTDTQYF.